These T cell receptor beta chains were read from a single sample in a study of early stage breast cancer tumors. TCRdb's copy holds only in-frame clones and misses some; the assay was immunoSEQ multiplex PCR. The sample carries about 72,000 clones, more than 65% recorded once. Sequenced sample: blood. These receptors were obtained from a person aged 55 to 69 with breast cancer. Both conserved end residues are part of each CDR3. A D gene is named only where the DNA matches it firmly. Not every row has a clone size; where given, it reads once, few, many or a size class.

j_call: TRBJ2-5
v_call: TRBV2
d_call: -
clone_size: once
cdr3_nt: TGTGCCAGCAGCCGCCGGTCAGAGACCCAGTACTTC
cdr3_aa: CASSRRSETQYF

j_call: TRBJ2-2
v_call: TRBV21-1
d_call: -
clone_size: -
cdr3_nt: TGTGCCAGCAGCAATCAAACAACGAACACCGGGGAGCTGTTTTTT
cdr3_aa: CASSNQTTNTGELFF

j_call: TRBJ1-1
v_call: TRBV7-2
d_call: -
clone_size: -
cdr3_nt: TGTGCCAGCAGCTTAGTGCATGGGAACACTGAAGCTTTCTTT
cdr3_aa: CASSLVHGNTEAFF

j_call: TRBJ1-1
v_call: TRBV5-1
d_call: -
clone_size: -
cdr3_nt: TGCGCCAGCAGCTTGGTAGGAATGAACACTGAAGCTTTCTTT
cdr3_aa: CASSLVGMNTEAFF

j_call: TRBJ2-2
v_call: TRBV28
d_call: -
clone_size: -
cdr3_nt: TGTGCCAGCAGACCAGACACCGGGACCGTTAACACCGGGGAGCTGTTTTTT
cdr3_aa: CASRPDTGTVNTGELFF

j_call: TRBJ2-1
v_call: TRBV11-3
d_call: -
clone_size: few
cdr3_nt: TGTGCCAGCAGCTTAGATAGCGGAACCTACAATGAGCAGTTCTTC
cdr3_aa: CASSLDSGTYNEQFF

j_call: TRBJ1-6
v_call: TRBV6-1
d_call: TRBD1
clone_size: -
cdr3_nt: TGTGCCAGCAGTGAAGTGGCAGGGGGTTTAAGCTCCTATAATTCACCCCTCCACTTT
cdr3_aa: CASSEVAGGLSSYNSPLHF

j_call: TRBJ1-5
v_call: TRBV6-6
d_call: TRBD1
clone_size: -
cdr3_nt: TGTGCCAGCAGGGACAGGGGAAATCAGCCCCAGCATTTT
cdr3_aa: CASRDRGNQPQHF

j_call: TRBJ2-3
v_call: TRBV2
d_call: TRBD2
clone_size: -
cdr3_nt: TGTGCCAGCAGCCCGGGACTAGCGGCTACGCAGTATTTT
cdr3_aa: CASSPGLAATQYF

j_call: TRBJ1-2
v_call: TRBV2
d_call: -
clone_size: -
cdr3_nt: TGTGCCAGCAGTAACAGGGATAGGGGCTACACCTTC
cdr3_aa: CASSNRDRGYTF

j_call: TRBJ2-1
v_call: TRBV29-1
d_call: -
clone_size: -
cdr3_nt: TGCAGCGTGGACGTTCGAGGGGTTAGCTATGAGCAGTTCTTC
cdr3_aa: CSVDVRGVSYEQFF

j_call: TRBJ2-1
v_call: TRBV19
d_call: -
clone_size: few
cdr3_nt: TGTGCCAGTAGTAAATTCGTTCCGACGACCGTCGATGAGCAGTTCTTC
cdr3_aa: CASSKFVPTTVDEQFF

j_call: TRBJ1-6
v_call: TRBV9
d_call: -
clone_size: -
cdr3_nt: TGTGCCAGCAGCGTAGAACATGGGTTGGAGGACTCACCCCTCCACTTT
cdr3_aa: CASSVEHGLEDSPLHF

j_call: TRBJ1-1
v_call: TRBV7-2
d_call: -
clone_size: few
cdr3_nt: TGTGCCAGCCTCTTTTCCCCTTCGAACACTGAAGCTTTCTTT
cdr3_aa: CASLFSPSNTEAFF

j_call: TRBJ1-2
v_call: TRBV28
d_call: -
clone_size: -
cdr3_nt: TGTGCCAGCAGTTTAAAACCTAACGATGGCTACACCTTC
cdr3_aa: CASSLKPNDGYTF

j_call: TRBJ2-7
v_call: TRBV30
d_call: -
clone_size: few
cdr3_nt: TGTGCCTGGAGTGTCGGGCGACAACGGTCCTACGAGCAGTACTTC
cdr3_aa: CAWSVGRQRSYEQYF

j_call: TRBJ2-3
v_call: TRBV6-1
d_call: -
clone_size: -
cdr3_nt: TGTGCCAGCAGCGGGACTCACACAGATACGCAGTATTTT
cdr3_aa: CASSGTHTDTQYF

j_call: TRBJ1-2
v_call: TRBV7-9
d_call: -
clone_size: few
cdr3_nt: TGTGCCAGCAGCTTAGCGCCCAGGGTTCCTAACTATGGCTACACCTTC
cdr3_aa: CASSLAPRVPNYGYTF

j_call: TRBJ1-3
v_call: TRBV10-1
d_call: -
clone_size: -
cdr3_nt: TGCGCCAGCAGTGCCGGAAACACCATATATTTT
cdr3_aa: CASSAGNTIYF

j_call: TRBJ2-2
v_call: TRBV6-1
d_call: -
clone_size: once
cdr3_nt: TGTGCCAGCATAAGAACAGGGGCGGGGACCGGGGAGCTGTTTTTT
cdr3_aa: CASIRTGAGTGELFF

j_call: TRBJ2-2
v_call: TRBV28
d_call: -
clone_size: -
cdr3_nt: TGTGCCAGCAGTTTCTCCAGGTCCGACACTGGGGAGCTGTTTTTT
cdr3_aa: CASSFSRSDTGELFF

j_call: TRBJ1-1
v_call: TRBV15
d_call: -
clone_size: -
cdr3_nt: TGTGCCACCAGCAGAGATGGGGCAGGGTATATCACTGAAGCTTTCTTT
cdr3_aa: CATSRDGAGYITEAFF

j_call: TRBJ2-1
v_call: TRBV25-1
d_call: TRBD2
clone_size: -
cdr3_nt: TGTGCCAGCAGAGCTAGCGGTTCCTCCTACAATGAGCAGTTCTTC
cdr3_aa: CASRASGSSYNEQFF

j_call: TRBJ2-7
v_call: TRBV28
d_call: TRBD2
clone_size: -
cdr3_nt: TGTGCCAGCAGAGGGACTAGCGGGGGGACCTACGAGCAGTACTTC
cdr3_aa: CASRGTSGGTYEQYF

j_call: TRBJ2-1
v_call: TRBV7-2
d_call: TRBD1
clone_size: -
cdr3_nt: TGTGCCAGCAGCTTGGACAGGGGATCCTACAATGAGCAGTTCTTC
cdr3_aa: CASSLDRGSYNEQFF

j_call: TRBJ2-5
v_call: TRBV7-8
d_call: TRBD2
clone_size: -
cdr3_nt: TGTGCCAGCAGCTTAGGTCTAGCGGGGAGCCAAGAGACCCAGTACTTC
cdr3_aa: CASSLGLAGSQETQYF

j_call: TRBJ2-7
v_call: TRBV30
d_call: -
clone_size: -
cdr3_nt: TGTGCCTGGAGTGAAATGTACGAGCAGTACTTC
cdr3_aa: CAWSEMYEQYF

j_call: TRBJ2-6
v_call: TRBV29-1
d_call: TRBD2
clone_size: -
cdr3_nt: TGCAGCGCAGGCGGGGGGGGAGAATTCGCTTTC
cdr3_aa: CSAGGGGEFAF

j_call: TRBJ1-1
v_call: TRBV29-1
d_call: -
clone_size: few
cdr3_nt: TGCAGCGTGCCCGTGGGGGGGCAGCCGAACACTGAAGCTTTCTTT
cdr3_aa: CSVPVGGQPNTEAFF

j_call: TRBJ1-6
v_call: TRBV28
d_call: -
clone_size: -
cdr3_nt: TGTGGACGTTCGAATTCACCCCTCCACTTT
cdr3_aa: CGRSNSPLHF

j_call: TRBJ2-1
v_call: TRBV5-4
d_call: -
clone_size: -
cdr3_nt: TGTGCCAGCCGCTTTAGGGGCGGTGAGCAGTTCTTC
cdr3_aa: CASRFRGGEQFF

j_call: TRBJ2-3
v_call: TRBV30
d_call: -
clone_size: -
cdr3_nt: TGTGCCTGGAGTGCACAGGAGAGGAGTACGCAGTATTTT
cdr3_aa: CAWSAQERSTQYF

j_call: TRBJ1-4
v_call: TRBV9
d_call: TRBD1
clone_size: -
cdr3_nt: TGTGCCAGCAGCGGACAGGGGAGGTCTAATGAAAAACTGTTTTTT
cdr3_aa: CASSGQGRSNEKLFF